This entry lists 27 T cell receptor beta chains sequenced from one sample in a study of T cell repertoires in cytomegalovirus infection. Their antigen targets remain unknown. TCRdb reprocessed the reads with MiXCR, giving one entry per CDR3 protein. This sample yields 640,000 or so distinct CDR3 sequences, of which 33% are seen a single time; about 20% belongs to the top ten. The sequences come from cultured PBMCs, collected from culture after CMV antigen stimulation. The origin of the receptors is a human donor in good health (CMV status not recorded). Some clones in this sample may be carry-over from other donors' samples.

This clonotype has at least ten counts. The chain joins TRBV12-3 or TRBV12-4 to TRBJ1-1; 8 nucleotides match TRBD1. CDR3 length: 14 residues. Trimming removed 3 bases from V and 4 bases from J; junction bases left unmatched: 4. In nucleotides, the CDR3 is TGTGCCAGCAGTTTGGGGCAGGGGGCCACTGAAGCTTTCTTT. Protein sequence: CASSLGQGATEAFF.

The genes are TRBV19 and TRBJ1-2, with D uncertain. The CDR3 runs 12 residues. The V end lost 2 bases, the J end lost 7 bases, and 8 bases lay between the germline ends. Germline lookup yields CDR1 LNHDA and CDR2 SQIVND (reference sequence). This chain's CDR3 is CASSILGSGYTF. CDR3 bases: TGTGCCAGTAGTATACTGGGGAGTGGCTACACCTTC. The variable domain in full, completed from reference TRBV19 and TRBJ1-2, reads DGGITQSPKYLFRKEGQNVTLSCEQNLNHDAMYWYRQDPGQGLRLIYYSQIVNDFQKGDIAEGYSVSREKKESFPLTVTSAQKNPTAFYLCASSILGSGYTFGSGTRLTVV.

This clonotype was picked up a small number of times. The rearrangement uses TRBV7-8 and TRBJ1-2; D remains unclear. Germline V lookup: CDR1 SGHVS, CDR2 FQNEAQ. The CDR3 runs to 13 residues. V was trimmed by 5 bases and J by 3 bases, leaving 10 bases between them. The CDR3, as DNA: TGTGCCAGCAGCCCTTCGTTGGACTATGGCTACACCTTC. Amino acids: CASSPSLDYGYTF. Full variable domain (outside the CDR3, taken from reference TRBV7-8 and TRBJ1-2): GAGVSQSPRYKVAKRGQDVALRCDPISGHVSLFWYQQALGQGPEFLTYFQNEAQLDKSGLPSDRFFAERPEGSVSTLKIQRTQQEDSAVYLCASSPSLDYGYTFGSGTRLTVV.

This rearrangement joins TRBV9 to TRBJ2-3; 9 nucleotides match TRBD2. J was trimmed by 0 bases and V by 0 bases; bases with no gene match: 17. The CDR3 contains 21 residues. CDR1 is SGDLS and CDR2 is YYNGEE in the germline V gene. Here the CDR3 reads CASSVGPFGSGRPPSTDTQYF. The CDR3 DNA reads TGTGCCAGCAGCGTAGGACCCTTTGGGAGCGGGAGGCCCCCTAGCACAGATACGCAGTATTTT.

CDR3 loop: CASGRGYQETQYF. The CDR3 bases are TGTGCCAGCGGGCGGGGATACCAAGAGACCCAGTACTTC. The V and J genes are TRBV7-7 and TRBJ2-5, with a tentative D call TRBD2 (6 bases). Trimming left V 8 bases short and J 0 bases short, with 10 bases between. Per the germline V gene, CDR1 is SSHAT and CDR2 is FNYEAQ (reference sequence). This CDR3 comprises 13 residues.

The table lists this clonotype with many counts. The V and J genes are TRBV7-8 and TRBJ2-5, with D possibly matching TRBD2 (6 bases). Germline CDR1 SGHVS, CDR2 FQNEAQ. CDR3 length: 15 amino acids. V gave up 3 bases and J gave up 0 bases, with 11 bases separating them. CDR3 DNA: TGTGCCAGCAGCTTGGAGGGGACGAACCAAGAGACCCAGTACTTC. Its protein is CASSLEGTNQETQYF.

The J gene is TRBJ2-5, the V gene TRBV12-3 or TRBV12-4; D call uncertain. V dropped 6 bases and J dropped 7 bases, with 15 bases sitting between them. CDR3 size: 13 residues. Here the CDR3 reads CASSWIGMGTQYF. CDR3 nucleotides: TGTGCCAGCAGCTGGATTGGTATGGGGACCCAGTACTTC.

The J gene is TRBJ2-1, the V gene TRBV20-1, with 8 nucleotides matching TRBD2. The CDR3 sequence is 13 residues long. The germline CDR1 and CDR2 sequences are DFQATT and SNEGSKA (reference sequence). J was trimmed by 9 bases and V by 3 bases; bases with no gene match: 7. CDR3 nucleotides: TGCAGTGCTAGCGGGGGGGCCGGGGGTGAGCAGTTCTTC. Encoded protein: CSASGGAGGEQFF.

V and J are TRBV7-2 and TRBJ2-5; 11 bases are shared with TRBD2. This CDR3 comprises 14 residues. Germline CDR1 and CDR2: SGHTA and FQGNSA. Trimming cost V 3 bases and J 7 bases; bases outside gene matches: 4. Here the CDR3 DNA reads TGTGCCAGCAGCTTTGGTAGCGGGGGGGGGACCCAGTACTTC. This sequence encodes CASSFGSGGGTQYF. The full variable domain, in which reference TRBV7-2 and TRBJ2-5 provide the parts outside the CDR3, is GAGVSQSPSNKVTEKGKDVELRCDPISGHTALYWYRQSLGQGLEFLIYFQGNSAPDKSGLPSDRFSAERTGGSVSTLTIQRTQQEDSAVYLCASSFGSGGGTQYFGPGTRLLVL.

The chain links TRBV6-2 or TRBV6-3 to TRBJ2-1, with D perhaps being TRBD1 or TRBD2 (5 bases each). The CDR3 covers 13 residues. Trimming removed 2 bases from V and 15 bases from J, with 17 bases in between. Germline V gene lookup returns CDR1 MNHEY and CDR2 SVGEGT. The CDR3, as DNA: TGTGCCAGCAGTTACAGTACGGCCTGGGGACCGTTCTTC. Protein sequence: CASSYSTAWGPFF.

The chain recombines TRBV7-2 with TRBJ2-2; the match to TRBD2 covers 9 bases. The CDR3 is made up of 14 amino acids. Germline-derived CDR1 and CDR2 are SGHTA and FQGNSA. The CDR3 spells CAAGGGPNTGELFF. CDR3 bases: TGTGCTGCGGGAGGGGGTCCCAACACCGGGGAGCTGTTTTTT.

This clonotype was recorded a few times. An end of the junction differs from the germline gene, which may be a read error. The chain employs TRBV20-1 and TRBJ2-5; D possibly corresponds to TRBD2 (6 bases). This CDR3 is built from 14 residues. Germline V lookup: CDR1 DFQATT, CDR2 SNEGSKA (reference sequence). CDR3 nucleotides: TGCAGTGCCAGAGATGGGGGAGGAGCAGAGACCCAGTACTTC. Translating it yields CSARDGGGAETQYF.

V is TRBV2 and J is TRBJ2-7; D unclear. CDR1 and CDR2 (germline): SNHLY, FYNNEI. CDR3 length: 14 residues. V lost 5 bases, J lost 2 bases, and 13 bases lay in between. CDR3 nucleotides: TGTGCCAGCAGTAGCCAAGGCTACGCCTACGAGCAGTACTTC. It codes for CASSSQGYAYEQYF.

The chain combines TRBV7-6 with TRBJ2-1; 8 nucleotides align to TRBD1. Trimming at V came to 5 bases and at J to 8 bases, leaving 11 bases not matched to a gene. Germline V CDR1 and CDR2: SGHVS, FNYEAQ. The CDR3 spans 15 residues. In nucleotides, the CDR3 is TGTGCCAGCAGCCCGTACGGGACAGGATCGTATGAGCAGTTCTTC. This gives the protein CASSPYGTGSYEQFF. Using reference TRBV7-6 and TRBJ2-1 for the parts outside the CDR3, the full variable domain is GAGVSQSPRYKVTKRGQDVALRCDPISGHVSLYWYRQALGQGPEFLTYFNYEAQQDKSGLPNDRFSAERPEGSISTLTIQRTEQRDSAMYRCASSPYGTGSYEQFFGPGTRLTVL.

This clonotype was observed a handful of times. J is TRBJ2-1 and V is TRBV20-1; 9 bases map to TRBD2. Germline V gene lookup returns CDR1 DFQATT and CDR2 SNEGSKA (reference sequence). The CDR3 sequence is 14 residues long. V lost 0 bases, J lost 4 bases, and 1 base stayed unmatched. CDR3 nucleotides: TGCAGTGCTAGAGATCTAGCGGGGTACAATGAGCAGTTCTTC. Protein: CSARDLAGYNEQFF.

This clonotype was observed a handful of times. The chain combines TRBV12-3 or TRBV12-4 with TRBJ1-5, with a weak D call TRBD1 (6 bases). V lost 2 bases and J 2 bases, leaving 13 bases between the germline ends. The CDR3 is 16 amino acids. The CDR3 loop is CASSLSPGAGNQPQHF. CDR3 bases: TGTGCCAGCAGTTTATCCCCAGGGGCGGGCAATCAGCCCCAGCATTTT.

The J gene is TRBJ1-5, the V gene TRBV20-1; D ambiguous. V was pared by 1 base and J by 0 bases, with 16 bases between. The length of the CDR3 is 17 residues. The germline V gene encodes CDR1 DFQATT and CDR2 SNEGSKA (reference sequence). CDR3 region: CSARVRLVPHSNQPQHF. As DNA, the CDR3 is TGCAGTGCTAGAGTTAGACTCGTCCCCCATAGCAATCAGCCCCAGCATTTT.

This clonotype was seen many times. The chain employs TRBV7-8 and TRBJ1-5; D unresolved. CDR1 SGHVS and CDR2 FQNEAQ come from the germline V gene. The V gene lost 1 base and the J gene lost 0 bases, with 10 bases spanning the gap. This CDR3 has 16 amino acids. The CDR3, as DNA: TGTGCCAGCAGCTTAGACGAACAGAATAGCAATCAGCCCCAGCATTTT. This sequence encodes CASSLDEQNSNQPQHF.

V and J are TRBV6-5 and TRBJ1-4; a possible D gene is TRBD1 (5 bases). V lost 0 bases and J 6 bases, leaving 11 bases between the germline ends. Per the germline V gene, CDR1 is MNHEY and CDR2 is SVGAGI. CDR3 length: 15 residues. The CDR3 sequence: CASSYSAGLDEKLFF. CDR3 DNA sequence: TGTGCCAGCAGTTACTCGGCGGGGCTGGATGAAAAACTGTTTTTT.

This clonotype has just a few counts. A junction end diverges from the germline sequence, so it may reflect a read error. The chain links TRBV10-3 to TRBJ2-7; D ambiguous. Germline CDR1 ENHRY, CDR2 SYGVKD. The CDR3 is 10 amino acids. Here the CDR3 reads CAIRLPAQDF. The CDR3 coding sequence is TGTGCCATCAGGCTCCCCGCGCAGGACTTC.

The table lists this clonotype with a few counts. The chain joins TRBV15 to TRBJ2-5; no definite D call. CDR1 and CDR2 from the germline V gene are LNHNV and YYDKDF (reference sequence). Between the trimmed V and J ends, which lost 0 bases and 2 bases, there was a span of 7 bases. The CDR3 is made up of 14 amino acids. CDR3 sequence (DNA): TGTGCCACCAGCAGAGATCGAGCTCAAGAGACCCAGTACTTC. Protein product: CATSRDRAQETQYF.

The chain employs TRBV27 and TRBJ2-2; 7 bases align to TRBD1. Germline CDR1 and CDR2: MNHEY and SMNVEV (reference sequence). V was clipped by 3 bases and J by 4 bases; unmatched bases: 2. CDR3 size: 14 residues. The CDR3 bases are TGTGCCAGCAGTTTTAACAGGGGCACCGGGGAGCTGTTTTTT. Its translation: CASSFNRGTGELFF.

V gene TRBV4-1 combines with J gene TRBJ1-3; D is unclear. CDR1 and CDR2 (germline): MGHRA, YSYEKL. V shed 0 bases and J shed 7 bases, with 10 bases lying between them. CDR3 length: 14 amino acids. The CDR3 is CASSQERSRNTIYF. Written as DNA, the CDR3 is TGCGCCAGCAGCCAAGAGCGTAGCAGGAACACCATATATTTT.

The chain has TRBV7-9 and TRBJ1-5; 7 bases map to TRBD1. CDR3 size: 16 residues. Germline CDR1 is SEHNR and CDR2 is FQNEAQ (reference sequence). Trimming removed 1 base from V and 4 bases from J; junction bases left unmatched: 7. Here the CDR3 DNA reads TGTGCCAGCAGCTTAGAGGGGACAGTTCCAAATCAGCCCCAGCATTTT. It codes for CASSLEGTVPNQPQHF.

This clonotype was detected only a few times. Compared with germline, one end of the junction differs, possibly owing to a read error. J is TRBJ2-6 and V is TRBV2, with unresolved D. In germline, CDR1 is SNHLY, CDR2 FYNNEI. The CDR3 length is 12 residues. The CDR3 nucleotides read TGTGCCAGCAGTGAAAGGGCTAACGTCCTGACTTTC. This codes for CASSERANVLTF.

The chain links TRBV7-6 to TRBJ2-6; no firm D call. This CDR3 has 16 residues. CDR1 is SGHVS and CDR2 is FNYEAQ in the germline V gene. V was trimmed by 1 base and J by 0 bases, leaving 7 bases between them. This CDR3 is CASSLGWVSGANVLTF. The CDR3 bases are TGTGCCAGCAGCTTAGGTTGGGTCTCTGGGGCCAACGTCCTGACTTTC.

At least ten counts were recorded for this clonotype. The chain has TRBV6-1 and TRBJ1-5, with a weak D call TRBD1 (6 bases). The V gene's germline CDR1 is MNHNS and CDR2 SASEGT. Trimming cost V 5 bases and J 3 bases, with 14 bases left between them. The CDR3 runs 15 residues. The CDR3 DNA is TGTGCCAGCAGTCTTTGGGACATTCCCAATCAGCCCCAGCATTTT. Encoded protein: CASSLWDIPNQPQHF.